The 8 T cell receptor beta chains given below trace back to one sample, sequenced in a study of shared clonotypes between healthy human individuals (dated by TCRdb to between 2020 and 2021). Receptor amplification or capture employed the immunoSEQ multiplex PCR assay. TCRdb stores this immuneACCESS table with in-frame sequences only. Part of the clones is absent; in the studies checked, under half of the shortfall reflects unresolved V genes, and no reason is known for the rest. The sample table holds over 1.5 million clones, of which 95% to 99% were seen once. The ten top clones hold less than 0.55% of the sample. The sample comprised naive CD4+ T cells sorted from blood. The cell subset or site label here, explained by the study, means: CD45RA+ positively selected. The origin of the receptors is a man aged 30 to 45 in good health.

The chain's CDR3 is CASSFGGGAYGYTF. The CDR3 nucleotides read TGTGCCAGCAGCTTCGGAGGGGGCGCCTATGGCTACACCTTC. V usage is TRBV5-6 and J usage is TRBJ1-2; 7 nucleotides agree with TRBD1. From germline, CDR1 is SGHDT and CDR2 YYEEEE. V shed 2 bases, J shed 4 bases, and the junction held 5 bases outside the gene matches. The CDR3 runs 14 residues.

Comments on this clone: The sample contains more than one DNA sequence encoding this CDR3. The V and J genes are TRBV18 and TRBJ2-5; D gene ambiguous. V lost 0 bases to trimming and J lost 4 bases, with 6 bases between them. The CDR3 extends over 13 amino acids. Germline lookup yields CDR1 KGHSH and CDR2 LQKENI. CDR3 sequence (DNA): TGTGCCAGCTCACCACCTCCAGGAGAGACCCAGTACTTC. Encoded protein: CASSPPPGETQYF. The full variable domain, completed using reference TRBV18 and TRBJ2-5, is NAGVMQNPRHLVRRRGQEARLRCSPMKGHSHVYWYRQLPEEGLKFMVYLQKENIIDESGMPKERFSAEFPKEGPSILRIQQVVRGDSAAYFCASSPPPGETQYFGPGTRLLVL.

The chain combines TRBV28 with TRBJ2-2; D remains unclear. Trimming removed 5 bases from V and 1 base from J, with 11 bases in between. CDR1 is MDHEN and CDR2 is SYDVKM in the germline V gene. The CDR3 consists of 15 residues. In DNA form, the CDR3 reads TGTGCCAGCAGTGATTCAGTGAAGAACACCGGGGAGCTGTTTTTT. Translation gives CASSDSVKNTGELFF. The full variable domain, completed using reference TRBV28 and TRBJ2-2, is DVKVTQSSRYLVKRTGEKVFLECVQDMDHENMFWYRQDPGLGLRLIYFSYDVKMKEKGDIPEGYSVSREKKERFSLILESASTNQTSMYLCASSDSVKNTGELFFGEGSRLTVL.

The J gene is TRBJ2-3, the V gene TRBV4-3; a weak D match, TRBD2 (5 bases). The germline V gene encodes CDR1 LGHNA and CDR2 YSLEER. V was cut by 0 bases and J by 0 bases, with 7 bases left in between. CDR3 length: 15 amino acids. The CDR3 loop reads CASSQDRTSTDTQYF. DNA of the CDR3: TGCGCCAGCAGCCAAGATAGGACTAGCACAGATACGCAGTATTTT.

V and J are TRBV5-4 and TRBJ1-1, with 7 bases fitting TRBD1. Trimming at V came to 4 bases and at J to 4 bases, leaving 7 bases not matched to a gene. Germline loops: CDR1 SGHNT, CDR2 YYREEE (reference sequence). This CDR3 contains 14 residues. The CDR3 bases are TGTGCCAGCAGCACCCCCGGACAGGCCACTGAAGCTTTCTTT. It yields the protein CASSTPGQATEAFF.

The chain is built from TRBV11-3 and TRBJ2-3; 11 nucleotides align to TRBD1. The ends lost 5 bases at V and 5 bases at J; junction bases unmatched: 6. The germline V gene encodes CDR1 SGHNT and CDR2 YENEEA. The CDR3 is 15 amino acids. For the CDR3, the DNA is TGTGCCAGCAGCCGCGGACAGGGGGCAAAAGATACGCAGTATTTT. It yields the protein CASSRGQGAKDTQYF.

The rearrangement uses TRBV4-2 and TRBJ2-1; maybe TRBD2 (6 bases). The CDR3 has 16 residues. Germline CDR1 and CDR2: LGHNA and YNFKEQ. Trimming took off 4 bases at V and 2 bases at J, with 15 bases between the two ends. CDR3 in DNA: TGTGCCAGCAGCCCAAGCGACGGGAGTACCTACAATGAGCAGTTCTTC. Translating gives CASSPSDGSTYNEQFF.

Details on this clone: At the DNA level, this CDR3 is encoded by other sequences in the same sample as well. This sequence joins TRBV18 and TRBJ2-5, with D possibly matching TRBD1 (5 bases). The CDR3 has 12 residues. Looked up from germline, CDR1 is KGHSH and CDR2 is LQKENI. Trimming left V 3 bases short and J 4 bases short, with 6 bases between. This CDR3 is CASSPGAETQYF. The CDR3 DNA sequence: TGTGCCAGCTCACCTGGGGCAGAGACCCAGTACTTC.